This T cell receptor beta chain was identified during a study of follicular helper T cells after annual influenza vaccination. This CDR3 contains 15 residues. V lost 3 bases and J lost 5, with 14 bases in between. Per the germline V gene, CDR1 is MDHEN and CDR2 is SYDVKM. Data came from immunoSEQ multiplex PCR; TCRdb stores just in-frame clones and leaves some out. The sample carries nearly 9,000 clones, approximately 80% recorded once. Time point reported: 2014-2015 season, 7 days after vaccination. This clone was seen only once. The chain is built from TRBV28 and TRBJ1-5; a weak D match, TRBD1 (6 bases). The sequence was obtained from an adult who received the influenza vaccine. The sequencing used CXCR5+ CD38- circulating T follicular helper cells from blood, collected 7 days after influenza vaccination. Subset denoted: circulating Tfh, non-naive CD4+CXCR5+PD-1+ (ICOS+CD38+ or ICOS-CD38-). This chain's CDR3 is CASSFRGLRHQPQHF. DNA for the CDR3: TGTGCCAGCAGTTTCCGGGGGCTTCGGCATCAGCCCCAGCATTTT.